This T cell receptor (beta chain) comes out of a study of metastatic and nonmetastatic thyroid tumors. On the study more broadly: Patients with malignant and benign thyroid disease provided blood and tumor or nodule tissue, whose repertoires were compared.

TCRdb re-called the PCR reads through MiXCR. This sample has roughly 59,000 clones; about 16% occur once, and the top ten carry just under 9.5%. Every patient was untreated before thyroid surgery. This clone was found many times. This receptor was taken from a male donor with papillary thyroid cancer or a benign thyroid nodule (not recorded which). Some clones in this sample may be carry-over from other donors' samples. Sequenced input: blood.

As DNA, the CDR3 is TGTGCCATCAAACGGGACAGCGCGGTCGGCGAGCAGTACTTC. Translating gives CAIKRDSAVGEQYF. The chain joins TRBV10-3 to TRBJ2-7; 7 nucleotides line up with TRBD1. The V and J ends lost 7 bases and 6 bases, in that order; junction bases with no gene match: 12. This CDR3 spans 14 amino acids. In germline, CDR1 is ENHRY, CDR2 SYGVKD.